Shown below are 32 T cell receptor beta chains from a single sample sequenced in a study of OX40 agonist ivuxolimab in advanced cancers. Generated by immunoSEQ multiplex PCR, the TCRdb table keeps only in-frame clones and is missing some. This sample has 80,000 to 100,000 clones, with about nine tenths found just once. The source material was CD4+ or CD8+ T cells sorted from blood, sampled in a trial of the OX40 agonist ivuxolimab. Every receptor here comes from an adult with an advanced solid tumor such as melanoma, head and neck, liver or kidney cancer.

The chain employs TRBV19 and TRBJ2-1; D may match TRBD1 or TRBD2 (5 bases each). Germline V gene lookup returns CDR1 LNHDA and CDR2 SQIVND (reference sequence). V dropped 7 bases and J dropped 4 bases, with 17 bases sitting between them. This CDR3 is built from 15 residues. The CDR3 sequence is CASTTRGALYNEQFF. The DNA for the CDR3 is TGTGCCAGTACCACAAGGGGAGCCCTTTACAATGAGCAGTTCTTC.

The J gene is TRBJ2-2, the V gene TRBV2; D might be TRBD1 (5 bases). Trimming pared 6 bases from V and 5 bases from J, leaving 10 bases between. The CDR3 loop spans 13 amino acids. Looked up from germline, CDR1 is SNHLY and CDR2 is FYNNEI. This chain's CDR3 is CASRGPGTGELFF. As DNA, the CDR3 is TGTGCCAGCAGGGGGCCAGGTACCGGGGAGCTGTTTTTT.

This clone has only a few counts. CDR3 in DNA: TGTGCCAGTAGTACCCGGACAGGTTTCTTCCACTTT. This sequence encodes CASSTRTGFFHF. The chain has TRBV19 and TRBJ1-6; the match to TRBD1 covers 7 bases. The CDR3 consists of 12 residues. The ends lost 4 bases at V and 17 bases at J; junction bases unmatched: 8. Germline CDR1 reads LNHDA; CDR2 reads SQIVND (reference sequence). Combining the CDR3 with reference TRBV19 and TRBJ1-6 gives the whole variable domain DGGITQSPKYLFRKEGQNVTLSCEQNLNHDAMYWYRQDPGQGLRLIYYSQIVNDFQKGDIAEGYSVSREKKESFPLTVTSAQKNPTAFYLCASSTRTGFFHFGNGTRLTVT.

CDR3 sequence (DNA): TGCGCCAGCAGGCGGACAGGAGATGAAGCTTTCTTT. It specifies CASRRTGDEAFF. The chain recombines TRBV5-1 with TRBJ1-1; 7 bases are shared with TRBD1. The CDR3 is 12 amino acids. The V segment lost 5 bases and the J segment 7 bases; nucleotides outside the gene matches: 5. CDR1 is SGHRS, CDR2 YFSETQ, per germline.

This clone was seen a few times. V usage is TRBV25-1 and J usage is TRBJ2-1; possible D gene TRBD1, 5 bases. Trimming took 3 bases from V and 2 from J, leaving 17 bases between them. From germline, CDR1 is MGHDK and CDR2 SYGVNS. There are 17 residues in the CDR3. CDR3 residues: CASSDRLQGQTYNEQFF. The CDR3 nucleotides are TGTGCCAGCAGTGATCGACTTCAAGGACAAACCTACAATGAGCAGTTCTTC.

The chain couples TRBV19 to TRBJ1-6; 7 positions match TRBD1. The CDR3 has 16 residues. Germline assignment: CDR1 LNHDA and CDR2 SQIVND (reference sequence). Losses at the gene ends were 6 bases for V and 7 bases for J; bases not matched to a gene: 12. As DNA, the CDR3 is TGTGCCAGTAGCCTAAGCCGGGACAGCTCCAATTCACCCCTCCACTTT. Translation gives CASSLSRDSSNSPLHF.

The chain uses TRBV27 and TRBJ1-2; D is uncertain. V lost 6 bases and J lost 5, with 13 bases in between. CDR1 MNHEY and CDR2 SMNVEV come from the germline V gene (reference sequence). The CDR3 covers 13 residues. The CDR3 nucleotides read TGTGCCAGCAGCCCTAGGAGGACGTATGGCTACACCTTC. Its protein product is CASSPRRTYGYTF.

The chain employs TRBV5-1 and TRBJ2-2; D not certain. The ends were cut back, 1 base at V and 4 bases at J, with 8 bases in the middle. Looked up from germline, CDR1 is SGHRS and CDR2 is YFSETQ. The CDR3 covers 14 residues. The CDR3 loop reads CASSLPVSTGELFF. The CDR3 nucleotides are TGCGCCAGCAGCTTGCCAGTAAGCACCGGGGAGCTGTTTTTT.

This clone was seen a handful of times. The genes are TRBV2 and TRBJ1-3; unclear D gene. V lost 8 bases to trimming and J lost 4 bases, with 9 bases between them. Germline loops: CDR1 SNHLY, CDR2 FYNNEI. This CDR3 has 12 amino acids. CDR3 DNA sequence: TGTGCCAGCGGCACAGTCGGAAACACCATATATTTT. This translates into CASGTVGNTIYF.

V gene TRBV10-3 combines with J gene TRBJ1-1; 7 positions match TRBD1. V gave up 3 bases and J gave up 0 bases; unmatched junction bases: 7. From germline, CDR1 is ENHRY and CDR2 SYGVKD. The CDR3 extends over 16 amino acids. CDR3: CAISDPRQGLNTEAFF. Here the CDR3 DNA reads TGTGCCATCAGTGACCCCCGACAGGGTCTGAACACTGAAGCTTTCTTT.

V gene TRBV7-2 combines with J gene TRBJ2-5; maybe TRBD2 (5 bases). CDR3 length equals 15 residues. V shed 4 bases and J shed 5 bases, with 17 bases lying between them. Germline CDR1 reads SGHTA; CDR2 reads FQGNSA. CDR3 nucleotides: TGTGCCAGCAGCTCCGGGCAGGCGGGCTGGGAGACCCAGTACTTC. It yields the protein CASSSGQAGWETQYF.

The chain is built from TRBV5-4 and TRBJ2-2; D is undetermined. This CDR3 region has 14 residues. Germline CDR1 SGHNT, CDR2 YYREEE (reference sequence). Deletions cut 0 bases from V and 6 bases from J, with 9 bases between. The CDR3 loop reads CASSLEVSSGELFF. The CDR3 DNA sequence: TGTGCCAGCAGCTTGGAGGTATCCTCCGGGGAGCTGTTTTTT.

J is TRBJ2-3 and V is TRBV4-3, with TRBD1 matching over 9 bases. V shed 8 bases and J 6 bases; nucleotides not matched to a gene: 12. The CDR3 is made up of 15 amino acids. The germline CDR1 and CDR2 sequences are LGHNA and YSLEER. CDR3 sequence: CASATDRGTPDTQYF. DNA for the CDR3: TGCGCCAGCGCTACGGACAGGGGCACCCCCGATACGCAGTATTTT.

This clone occurred a few times. The V and J genes are TRBV11-2 and TRBJ2-5, with a tentative D call TRBD1 (5 bases). The V and J ends lost 5 bases and 5 bases respectively, with 12 bases between them. CDR3 size: 13 residues. CDR1 and CDR2 (germline): SGHAT, FQNNGV. Here the CDR3 DNA reads TGTGCCAGCAGCCTCAGGGCCGTGGAGACCCAGTACTTC. Residues: CASSLRAVETQYF.

The J gene is TRBJ1-4, the V gene TRBV6-5; D is unresolved. Germline assignment: CDR1 MNHEY and CDR2 SVGAGI. Between the trimmed V and J ends, which lost 0 bases and 4 bases, there was a span of 12 bases. The CDR3 consists of 16 residues. As DNA, the CDR3 is TGTGCCAGCAGTTACTCGACGGGTGTCAGTAATGAAAAACTGTTTTTT. It is translated as CASSYSTGVSNEKLFF.

The V call is TRBV7-2, the J call TRBJ2-7; TRBD1 matches at 9 bases. V trimming: 2 bases; J trimming: 6 bases; junction bases outside the gene matches: 2. The CDR3 sequence is 13 residues long. Germline V gene data show CDR1 as SGHTA and CDR2 as FQGNSA. The CDR3 DNA is TGTGCCAGCAGCTTAAACAGGGGGCGCGAGCAGTACTTC. It is translated as CASSLNRGREQYF. Combining the CDR3 with reference TRBV7-2 and TRBJ2-7 gives the whole variable domain GAGVSQSPSNKVTEKGKDVELRCDPISGHTALYWYRQSLGQGLEFLIYFQGNSAPDKSGLPSDRFSAERTGGSVSTLTIQRTQQEDSAVYLCASSLNRGREQYFGPGTRLTVT.

This clone came up once. The V call is TRBV6-5, the J call TRBJ1-2; 11 bases align to TRBD1. In germline, CDR1 is MNHEY, CDR2 SVGAGI. The J segment lost 8 bases and the V segment lost 8 bases, leaving 10 bases of the junction unmatched. CDR3 length equals 14 residues. CDR3 protein: CASSQGQGASGYTF. CDR3 DNA: TGTGCCAGCTCTCAAGGACAGGGGGCGTCGGGCTACACCTTC.

This clone is a singleton in its sample. The chain has TRBV6-1 and TRBJ1-2; D is unclear. The CDR3 is 13 residues long. Trimming left V 5 bases short and J 8 bases short, with 15 bases between. Germline lookup yields CDR1 MNHNS and CDR2 SASEGT. CDR3 sequence: CASSTPPVGGYTF. The CDR3 DNA is TGTGCCAGCAGTACGCCTCCTGTAGGCGGCTACACCTTC.

The V call is TRBV6-1, the J call TRBJ2-7; D is tentatively TRBD1 or TRBD2 (5 bases each). The V and J ends lost 11 bases and 3 bases respectively, with 8 bases between them. Germline V CDR1 and CDR2: MNHNS, SASEGT. The CDR3 sequence is 10 residues long. The CDR3 loop is CAGGFYEQYF. The CDR3 coding sequence is TGTGCCGGGGGATTCTACGAGCAGTACTTC.

A single count supports this clone. The gene calls are TRBV6-6 and TRBJ1-2; possible D gene TRBD1, 6 bases. CDR3 size: 14 residues. Trimming took 0 bases from V and 3 from J, leaving 8 bases between them. Germline loops: CDR1 MNHNY, CDR2 SVGAGI (reference sequence). The CDR3 loop reads CASSYSNRDYGYTF. CDR3 DNA: TGTGCCAGCAGTTACTCCAACAGGGACTATGGCTACACCTTC.

The chain has TRBV19 and TRBJ1-2, with no clear D. CDR1 and CDR2 from the germline V gene are LNHDA and SQIVND (reference sequence). The V gene lost 5 bases and the J gene lost 4 bases, with 20 bases spanning the gap. The CDR3 contains 16 residues. The CDR3 DNA sequence: TGTGCCAGTAGTGCGATCCACCGGGAAGTCGGCTATGGCTACACCTTC. Its translation: CASSAIHREVGYGYTF. The full variable domain, its missing parts supplied by reference TRBV19 and TRBJ1-2, is DGGITQSPKYLFRKEGQNVTLSCEQNLNHDAMYWYRQDPGQGLRLIYYSQIVNDFQKGDIAEGYSVSREKKESFPLTVTSAQKNPTAFYLCASSAIHREVGYGYTFGSGTRLTVV.

The V gene is TRBV6-4, the J gene TRBJ1-2; no clear D. The V end was cut by 3 bases, the J end by 8 bases, with 13 bases between. CDR1 and CDR2 (germline): MRHNA, SNTAGT. The CDR3 length is 13 residues. The DNA for the CDR3 is TGTGCCAGCAGTGAAGTTGAGGGTGGCGGCTACACCTTC. Translation gives CASSEVEGGGYTF.

This clone is medium-sized within its sample. This rearrangement joins TRBV7-2 to TRBJ1-6, with unresolved D. The CDR3 spans 13 residues. The germline V gene has CDR1 SGHTA and CDR2 FQGNSA. V was trimmed by 2 bases and J by 7 bases, leaving 6 bases between them. CDR3 loop: CASSLYQNSPLHF. The DNA for the CDR3 is TGTGCCAGCAGCTTATATCAGAATTCACCCCTCCACTTT.

Notes on this clone: At one boundary the junction diverges from the germline segment, which might be a read error. The chain combines TRBV11-1 with TRBJ1-2; perhaps TRBD1 as D (6 bases). The CDR3 has 11 amino acids. Germline CDR1 and CDR2: SGHAT and FQDESV (reference sequence). In nucleotides, the CDR3 is TGTGCCAGCAGCCTCGAGGGACATTCTGTTTTC. Protein sequence: CASSLEGHSVF. Full variable domain (outside the CDR3, taken from reference TRBV11-1 and TRBJ1-2): EAEVAQSPRYKITEKSQAVAFWCDPISGHATLYWYRQILGQGPELLVQFQDESVVDDSQLPKDRFSAERLKGVDSTLKIQPAELGDSAMYLCASSLEGHSVFGSGTRLTVV.

Of note for this clone: In the same sample, other DNA sequences code for this CDR3. The rearrangement links TRBV7-9 to TRBJ1-5; D is unclear. From germline, CDR1 is SEHNR and CDR2 FQNEAQ (reference sequence). The V gene lost 0 bases and the J gene lost 3 bases, with 9 bases spanning the gap. The CDR3 has 15 residues. CDR3: CASSLAGGYNQPQHF. DNA for the CDR3: TGTGCCAGCAGCTTAGCGGGCGGGTACAATCAGCCCCAGCATTTT.

The chain combines TRBV2 with TRBJ2-3, with TRBD2 matching 11 bases. The CDR3 has 15 residues. The germline gives CDR1 SNHLY, CDR2 FYNNEI. The junction had 7 bases not matched to a gene; V was cut back by 4 bases and J by 7 bases. CDR3 sequence: CASSVSSGGANTQYF. CDR3 sequence (DNA): TGTGCCAGCAGTGTCAGTAGCGGGGGGGCAAATACGCAGTATTTT.

The chain has TRBV7-2 and TRBJ1-5; perhaps TRBD1 as D (5 bases). The germline V gene encodes CDR1 SGHTA and CDR2 FQGNSA. Trimming removed 5 bases from V and 7 bases from J, with 21 bases in between. The CDR3 spans 16 residues. In nucleotides, the CDR3 is TGTGCCAGCAGCCCTACCAGAACAGGCGGAGGACAGCCCCAGCATTTT. Translated: CASSPTRTGGGQPQHF.

This chain connects TRBV4-3 to TRBJ2-3; 11 bases align to TRBD2. V lost 4 bases to trimming and J lost 3 bases; unmatched junction nucleotides: 9. This CDR3 contains 17 residues. Germline V gene sequence: CDR1 LGHNA, CDR2 YSLEER. The CDR3 loop is CASSLEGLAVRTDTQYF. CDR3 DNA sequence: TGCGCCAGCAGCCTTGAGGGACTAGCGGTTCGAACAGATACGCAGTATTTT.

This sequence joins TRBV7-8 and TRBJ2-7; D unresolved. The germline V gene encodes CDR1 SGHVS and CDR2 FQNEAQ. The CDR3 extends over 13 amino acids. V lost 3 bases, J lost 2 bases, and 8 bases lay in between. The CDR3 is CASSFATAYEQYF. The CDR3 DNA reads as TGTGCCAGCAGCTTCGCCACAGCCTACGAGCAGTACTTC.

This chain links TRBV19 with TRBJ1-5; the D is unclear. V lost 3 bases to trimming and J lost 4 bases, with 13 bases between them. This CDR3 has 15 amino acids. Looked up from germline, CDR1 is LNHDA and CDR2 is SQIVND (reference sequence). CDR3: CASSIVRGNNQPQHF. As DNA, the CDR3 is TGTGCCAGTAGTATTGTACGCGGGAATAATCAGCCCCAGCATTTT.

This chain joins TRBV10-3 and TRBJ1-2; 8 bases fit TRBD1. The CDR3 runs to 13 residues. After removal of 4 bases from V and 4 bases from J, the junction contained 2 bases not matched to a gene. Germline V gene lookup returns CDR1 ENHRY and CDR2 SYGVKD. CDR3 DNA: TGTGCCATCAGTGCCGGGACAGGCTATGGCTACACCTTC. It translates to CAISAGTGYGYTF.

The J gene is TRBJ1-2, the V gene TRBV6-5; weak D call: TRBD1 (5 bases). This CDR3 is built from 16 residues. V was shortened by 0 bases and J by 1 base, with 12 bases between the two germline ends. Germline CDR1 MNHEY, CDR2 SVGAGI. As DNA, the CDR3 is TGTGCCAGCAGTTACTCGGGGGGAGCGGGTAACTATGGCTACACCTTC. Translated, it gives CASSYSGGAGNYGYTF.